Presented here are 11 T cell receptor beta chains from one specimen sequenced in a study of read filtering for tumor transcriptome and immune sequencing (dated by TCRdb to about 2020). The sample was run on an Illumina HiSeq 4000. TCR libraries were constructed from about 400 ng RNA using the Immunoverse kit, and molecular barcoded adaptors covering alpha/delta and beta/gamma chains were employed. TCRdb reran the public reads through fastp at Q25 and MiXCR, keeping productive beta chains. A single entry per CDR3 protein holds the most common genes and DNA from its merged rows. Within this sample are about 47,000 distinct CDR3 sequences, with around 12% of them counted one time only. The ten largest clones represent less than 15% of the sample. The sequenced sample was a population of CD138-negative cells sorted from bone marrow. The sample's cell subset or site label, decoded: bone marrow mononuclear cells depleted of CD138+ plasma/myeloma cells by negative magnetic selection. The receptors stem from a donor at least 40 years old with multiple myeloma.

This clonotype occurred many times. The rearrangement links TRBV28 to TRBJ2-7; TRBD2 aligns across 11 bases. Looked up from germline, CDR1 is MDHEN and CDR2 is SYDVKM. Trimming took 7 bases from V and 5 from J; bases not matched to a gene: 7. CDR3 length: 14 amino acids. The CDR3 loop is CASTLTSGNHEQYF. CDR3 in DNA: TGTGCCAGCACCCTGACTAGCGGGAACCACGAGCAGTACTTC.

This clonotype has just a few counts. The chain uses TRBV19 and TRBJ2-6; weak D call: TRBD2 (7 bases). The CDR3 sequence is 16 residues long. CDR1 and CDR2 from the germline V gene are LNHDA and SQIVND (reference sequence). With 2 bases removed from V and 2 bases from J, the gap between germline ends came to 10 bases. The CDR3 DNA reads TGTGCCAGTAGTATATCGGGGGGCCCTGGGGCCAACGTCCTGACTTTC. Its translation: CASSISGGPGANVLTF.

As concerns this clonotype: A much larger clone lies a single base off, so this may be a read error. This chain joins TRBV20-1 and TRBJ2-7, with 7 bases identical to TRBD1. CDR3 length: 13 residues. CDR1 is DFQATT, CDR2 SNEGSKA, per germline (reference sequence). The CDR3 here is CSARRGQAYGQYF. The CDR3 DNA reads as TGCAGTGCTCGAAGGGGGCAGGCCTACGGGCAGTACTTC.

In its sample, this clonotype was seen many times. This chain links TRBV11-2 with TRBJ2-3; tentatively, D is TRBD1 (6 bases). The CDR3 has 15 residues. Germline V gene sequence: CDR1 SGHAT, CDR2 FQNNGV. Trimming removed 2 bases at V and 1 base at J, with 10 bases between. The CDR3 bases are TGTGCCAGCAGCTTACAGGGGTCCGGCACAGATACGCAGTATTTT. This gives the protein CASSLQGSGTDTQYF. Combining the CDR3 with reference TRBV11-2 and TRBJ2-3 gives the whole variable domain EAGVAQSPRYKIIEKRQSVAFWCNPISGHATLYWYQQILGQGPKLLIQFQNNGVVDDSQLPKDRFSAERLKGVDSTLKIQPAKLEDSAVYLCASSLQGSGTDTQYFGPGTRLTVL.

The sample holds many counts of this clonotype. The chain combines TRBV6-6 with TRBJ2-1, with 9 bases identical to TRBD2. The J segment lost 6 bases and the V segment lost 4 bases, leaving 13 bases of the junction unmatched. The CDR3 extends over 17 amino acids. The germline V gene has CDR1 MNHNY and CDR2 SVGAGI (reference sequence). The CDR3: CASSSKRSSGKVNEQFF. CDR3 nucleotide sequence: TGTGCCAGCAGTTCCAAACGCTCTAGCGGGAAGGTCAATGAGCAGTTCTTC.

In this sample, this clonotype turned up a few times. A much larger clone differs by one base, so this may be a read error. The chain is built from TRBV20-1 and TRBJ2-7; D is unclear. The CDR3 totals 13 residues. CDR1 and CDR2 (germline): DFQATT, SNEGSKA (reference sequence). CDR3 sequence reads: CSARGPLSYERYF. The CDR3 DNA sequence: TGCAGTGCTAGAGGTCCGCTGTCCTACGAGCGGTACTTC.

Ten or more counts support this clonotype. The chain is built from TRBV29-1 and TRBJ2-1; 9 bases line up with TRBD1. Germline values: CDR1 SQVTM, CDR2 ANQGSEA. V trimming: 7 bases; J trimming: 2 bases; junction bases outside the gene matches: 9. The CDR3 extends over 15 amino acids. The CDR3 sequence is CSAGATGGPYNEQFF. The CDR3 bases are TGCAGCGCCGGGGCAACAGGGGGCCCCTACAATGAGCAGTTCTTC.

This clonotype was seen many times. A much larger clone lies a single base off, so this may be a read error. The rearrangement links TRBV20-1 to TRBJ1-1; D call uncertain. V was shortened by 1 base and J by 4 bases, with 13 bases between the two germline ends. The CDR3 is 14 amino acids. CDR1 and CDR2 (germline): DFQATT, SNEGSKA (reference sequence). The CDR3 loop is CSARGRIKSTEAFF. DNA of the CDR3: TGCAGTGCTAGAGGCAGGATCAAGAGCACTGAAGCTTTCTTT.

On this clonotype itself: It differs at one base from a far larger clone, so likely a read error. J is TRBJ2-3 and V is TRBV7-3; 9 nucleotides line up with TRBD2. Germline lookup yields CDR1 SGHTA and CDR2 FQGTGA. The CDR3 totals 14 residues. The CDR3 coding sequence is TGTGCCAGCAGCTTTAGCGGGAGCACAGATGCGCAGTATTTT. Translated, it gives CASSFSGSTDAQYF.

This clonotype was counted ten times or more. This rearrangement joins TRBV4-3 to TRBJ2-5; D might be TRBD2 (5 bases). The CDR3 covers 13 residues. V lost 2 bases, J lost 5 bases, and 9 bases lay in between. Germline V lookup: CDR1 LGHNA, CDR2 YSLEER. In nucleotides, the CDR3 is TGCGCCAGCAGCCAACTAGCACAGGAGACCCAGTACTTC. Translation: CASSQLAQETQYF.

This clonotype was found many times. This CDR3 is CASTTSGSAKTQYF. Written as DNA, the CDR3 is TGTGCCAGTACCACTAGCGGGAGCGCGAAGACCCAGTACTTC. The V gene is TRBV2, the J gene TRBJ2-5; the match to TRBD2 covers 11 bases. CDR1 and CDR2 from the germline V gene are SNHLY and FYNNEI. V lost 9 bases, J lost 6 bases, and 9 bases stayed unmatched. The CDR3 is 14 amino acids.